The present T cell receptor (beta chain) was sequenced within a study of shared clonotypes between healthy human individuals. Worth noting for this clone: The junction does not match germline at one end; this may be a read error.

This table comes from immunoSEQ multiplex PCR, and its TCRdb copy is limited to in-frame clones, with some not included. Here the sample spans hundreds of thousands of clones, under 80% being singletons. This clonotype was obtained from a woman under 40 in good health. Sequenced: memory CD4+ T cells sorted from blood. The sample's subset: CD45RA-negative fraction.

The CDR3 region has the DNA TGTACCAGTAGTAGGCTAGCGGACACAGATACGCAGTATTTT. It specifies CTSSRLADTDTQYF. The V and J genes are TRBV19 and TRBJ2-3; 7 bases map to TRBD2. The germline gives CDR1 LNHDA, CDR2 SQIVND (reference sequence). This CDR3 has 14 residues.